One sample yielded the 9 T cell receptor beta chains listed below, sequenced in a study of CD8 T cells in Susac syndrome. Random hexamers were used to reverse transcribe the RNA input (0.5 to 1 ug). TCRdb itself ran the immunoSEQ multiplex PCR reads through MiXCR, one entry per CDR3 protein. The table shows about 300,000 distinct CDR3 sequences, with 89% occurring only once. Sequenced material: CD8+ T cells from PBMCs. These receptors were obtained from a human donor with multiple sclerosis.

The chain carries TRBV24-1 and TRBJ2-5; TRBD2 is a possible D gene (6 bases). Germline CDR1 KGHDR, CDR2 SFDVKD. The CDR3 consists of 12 residues. Between the trimmed V and J ends, which lost 12 bases and 2 bases, there was a span of 12 bases. The CDR3 DNA follows: TGTGCCCCCTGGGCGGGACAAGAGACCCAGTACTTC. As protein: CAPWAGQETQYF.

This clonotype was recorded once. The genes are TRBV7-9 and TRBJ2-1; 9 bases are a match to TRBD2. The V gene's germline CDR1 is SEHNR and CDR2 FQNEAQ (reference sequence). This CDR3 is 18 amino acids long. Losses at the gene ends were 5 bases for V and 2 bases for J; bases not matched to a gene: 13. This CDR3 is CASSRGLLASGTYNEQFF. CDR3 nucleotide sequence: TGTGCCAGCAGCCGAGGGCTCTTGGCTAGCGGGACCTACAATGAGCAGTTCTTC.

J is TRBJ2-2 and V is TRBV4-3; 14 nucleotides match TRBD2. Germline CDR1 is LGHNA and CDR2 is YSLEER. The CDR3 totals 20 residues. Germline trimming cut 4 bases from V and 1 base from J; bases unmatched to any gene: 11. Here the CDR3 DNA reads TGCGCCAGCAGCCCTTTTCGGGGACTAGCGGGAGTAGAGAACACCGGGGAGCTGTTTTTT. Translating gives CASSPFRGLAGVENTGELFF.

The gene calls are TRBV7-3 and TRBJ1-1; the D is unclear. CDR3 length equals 15 residues. CDR1 is SGHTA, CDR2 FQGTGA, per germline. V lost 0 bases and J lost 1, with 9 bases in between. The chain's CDR3 is CASSLTGWGNTEAFF. CDR3 DNA sequence: TGTGCCAGCAGCTTAACAGGGTGGGGGAACACTGAAGCTTTCTTT.

The chain combines TRBV28 with TRBJ2-1; 9 bases fit TRBD2. V was pared by 1 base and J by 5 bases, with 9 bases of the junction left unmatched. This CDR3 is 17 amino acids long. Germline CDR1 MDHEN, CDR2 SYDVKM. The CDR3 sequence: CASSLLAGGPNNNEQFF. The CDR3 DNA reads TGTGCCAGCAGTTTATTGGCGGGAGGGCCTAACAACAATGAGCAGTTCTTC. Full variable domain (outside the CDR3, taken from reference TRBV28 and TRBJ2-1): DVKVTQSSRYLVKRTGEKVFLECVQDMDHENMFWYRQDPGLGLRLIYFSYDVKMKEKGDIPEGYSVSREKKERFSLILESASTNQTSMYLCASSLLAGGPNNNEQFFGPGTRLTVL.

This chain links TRBV3-1 with TRBJ1-2; D remains ambiguous. From germline, CDR1 is LGHDT and CDR2 YNNKEL (reference sequence). V gave up 2 bases and J gave up 0 bases, with 13 bases separating them. The CDR3 totals 16 residues. The chain's CDR3 is CASSQWASASNYGYTF. The DNA for the CDR3 is TGTGCCAGCAGCCAATGGGCCTCAGCCTCTAACTATGGCTACACCTTC. Looking up the rest from reference TRBV3-1 and TRBJ1-2 gives the full variable domain: DTAVSQTPKYLVTQMGNDKSIKCEQNLGHDTMYWYKQDSKKFLKIMFSYNNKELIINETVPNRFSPKSPDKAHLNLHINSLELGDSAVYFCASSQWASASNYGYTFGSGTRLTVV.

The chain uses TRBV5-6 and TRBJ1-1; tentative D call: TRBD1 (5 bases). The CDR3 loop spans 18 amino acids. CDR1 is SGHDT, CDR2 YYEEEE, per germline. Trimming left V 0 bases short and J 2 bases short, with 20 bases between. In nucleotides, the CDR3 is TGTGCCAGCAGCTTGGCCGAGGACACCGTGTATCTAAACACTGAAGCTTTCTTT. This sequence encodes CASSLAEDTVYLNTEAFF.

The V call is TRBV25-1, the J call TRBJ1-1; D not resolved. The CDR3 runs 11 residues. The germline V and J ends were trimmed by 4 bases and 4 bases, with 4 bases remaining between them. CDR1 and CDR2 from the germline V gene are MGHDK and SYGVNS. The CDR3 reads CASSGGTEAFF. In nucleotides, the CDR3 is TGTGCCAGCAGTGGGGGCACTGAAGCTTTCTTT.

The rearrangement joins TRBV13 to TRBJ2-1; D is ambiguous. The CDR3 totals 16 residues. The V gene's germline CDR1 is PRHDT and CDR2 FYEKMQ (reference sequence). The V end lost 0 bases, the J end lost 0 bases, and 9 bases lay between the germline ends. CDR3 nucleotides: TGTGCCAGCAGCTTAGGCCTAAACACCTCCTACAATGAGCAGTTCTTC. Residues: CASSLGLNTSYNEQFF.